The TCR beta chain under discussion was sequenced for a study of cytomegalovirus exposure and HLA in healthy donors. Study results and limitations: Researchers reported in a later analysis that common viral pathogens appeared linked to several top clusters.

Worth noting for this clone: Its matching antigen is unknown.

In the PCR, 60 Vbeta and 13 Jbeta primers were used. Using immunoSEQ multiplex PCR, the repertoire was profiled, and TCRdb retains in-frame clones only, with some absent. Here the sample spans approximately 75,000 clones, over 50% being singletons. Trimming stripped 4 bases from V and 0 bases from J, with 16 bases between. The CDR3 length is 16 residues. CDR1 GTSNPN and CDR2 SVGIG come from the germline V gene (reference sequence). J is TRBJ2-1 and V is TRBV30; perhaps TRBD1 as D (6 bases). The source of this sequence is a man aged 40-50 years in good health and CMV-seropositive. Sequenced input: PBMCs. The CDR3 loop reads CAWKPRTASSYNEQFF. CDR3 sequence (DNA): TGTGCCTGGAAACCTCGGACAGCGAGCTCCTACAATGAGCAGTTCTTC.